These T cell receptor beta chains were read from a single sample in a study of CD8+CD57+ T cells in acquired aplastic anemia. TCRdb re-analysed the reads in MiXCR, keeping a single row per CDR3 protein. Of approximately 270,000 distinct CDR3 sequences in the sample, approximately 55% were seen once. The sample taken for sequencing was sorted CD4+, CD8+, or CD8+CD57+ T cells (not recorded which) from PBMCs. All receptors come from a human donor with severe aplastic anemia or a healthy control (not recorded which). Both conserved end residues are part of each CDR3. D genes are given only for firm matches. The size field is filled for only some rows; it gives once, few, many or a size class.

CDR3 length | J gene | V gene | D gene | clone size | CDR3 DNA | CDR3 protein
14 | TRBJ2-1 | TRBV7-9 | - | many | TGTGCCAGCAGCTTATATGAGGTTACGGATGAGCAGTTCTTC | CASSLYEVTDEQFF
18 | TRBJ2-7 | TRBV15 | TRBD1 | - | TGTGCCACCAGCCCCGAATTTGGGCAGGGGGTACTCACCTACGAGCAGTACTTC | CATSPEFGQGVLTYEQYF
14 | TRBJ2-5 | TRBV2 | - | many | TGTGCCAGCAGTGTAGGCCCAAGTGGGGAGACCCAGTACTTC | CASSVGPSGETQYF
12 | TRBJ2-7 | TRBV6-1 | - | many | TGTGCCAGTTCGACAGGCGTAAGGGAGCAGTACTTC | CASSTGVREQYF
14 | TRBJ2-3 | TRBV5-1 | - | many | TGCGCCAGCAGCTTGGGACTGAGCACAGATACGCAGTATTTT | CASSLGLSTDTQYF
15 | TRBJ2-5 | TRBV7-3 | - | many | TGTGCCAGCAGCTTAACGCCGATGGCAGCAGAGACCCAGTACTTC | CASSLTPMAAETQYF
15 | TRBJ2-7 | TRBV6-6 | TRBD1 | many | TGTGCCAGCAGTAACCAGGGACAGAGGGCCTACGAGCAGTACTTC | CASSNQGQRAYEQYF
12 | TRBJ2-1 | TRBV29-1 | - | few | TGCAGCGTTGCACCCGATTTAACTGAGCAGTTCTTC | CSVAPDLTEQFF
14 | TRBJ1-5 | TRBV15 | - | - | TGTGCCACCAGCAGAGTGGACAGCAATCAGCCCCAGCATTTT | CATSRVDSNQPQHF
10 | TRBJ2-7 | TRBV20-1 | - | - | TGCAGTTTAGGGCCCTACGAGCAGTACTTC | CSLGPYEQYF
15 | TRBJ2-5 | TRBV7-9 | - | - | TGTGCCAGCAGCTTATTAGGGGGAGGGCAAGAGACCCAGTACTTC | CASSLLGGGQETQYF
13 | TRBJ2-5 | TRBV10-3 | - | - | TGTGCCATCAGTGAGAAGTACCAAGAGACCCAGTACTTC | CAISEKYQETQYF
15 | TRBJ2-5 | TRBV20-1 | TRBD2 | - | TGCAGTGCTAAGCAGCCGGGGGGGCGGCAAGAGACCCAGTACTTC | CSAKQPGGRQETQYF
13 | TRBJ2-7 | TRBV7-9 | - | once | TGTGCCAGCGGCCATTCTCAGGGTCACGAGCAGTACTTC | CASGHSQGHEQYF
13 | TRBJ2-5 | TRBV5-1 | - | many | TGCGCCAGCAGCTTGGTCGGGGATGAGACCCAGTACTTC | CASSLVGDETQYF
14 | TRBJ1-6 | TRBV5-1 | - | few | TGCGCCAGCAGCTTGGCAGGGAGTGGGTCACCCCTCCACTTT | CASSLAGSGSPLHF
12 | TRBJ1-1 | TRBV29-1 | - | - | TGCAGCGTTGAAGTGGGAGGCACTGAAGCTTTCTTT | CSVEVGGTEAFF
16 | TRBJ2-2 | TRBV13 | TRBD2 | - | TGTGCCAGCAGCTTAGGAGGACGGGGGGGCACCGGGGAGCTGTTTTTT | CASSLGGRGGTGELFF